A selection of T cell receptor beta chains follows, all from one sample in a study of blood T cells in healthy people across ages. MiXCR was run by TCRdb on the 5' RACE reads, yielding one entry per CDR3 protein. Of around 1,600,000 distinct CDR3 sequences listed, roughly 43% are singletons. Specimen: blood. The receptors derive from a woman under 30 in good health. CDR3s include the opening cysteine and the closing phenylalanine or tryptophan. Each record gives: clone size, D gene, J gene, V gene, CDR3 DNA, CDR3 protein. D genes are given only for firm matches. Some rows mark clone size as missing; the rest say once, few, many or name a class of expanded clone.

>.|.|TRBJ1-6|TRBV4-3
TGCGCCAGCAGCCAAGCGGTCAACTCCTATAATTCACCCCTCCACTTT
CASSQAVNSYNSPLHF
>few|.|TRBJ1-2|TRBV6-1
TGTGCCAGCAGTGGAGGGGTTGGCTATGGCTACACCTTC
CASSGGVGYGYTF
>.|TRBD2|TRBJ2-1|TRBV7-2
TGCGCCAGCAGCCCCGGCGGGAGGTCCCACAATGAGCAGTTCTTC
CASSPGGRSHNEQFF
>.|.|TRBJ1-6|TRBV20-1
TGCAGTGCTAGAGGTCCGAGGGACAATAATTCACCCCTCCACTTT
CSARGPRDNNSPLHF
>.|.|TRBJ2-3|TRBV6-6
TGTGCCAGCAGTCCTCAACCTGGCACAGATACGCAGTATTTT
CASSPQPGTDTQYF
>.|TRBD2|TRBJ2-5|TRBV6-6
TGTGCCAGCAGTTACGCAGGACTAGCGGGGGGACAAGAGACCCAGTACTTC
CASSYAGLAGGQETQYF
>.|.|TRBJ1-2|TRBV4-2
TGTGCCAGCAGCCACAGTATAAGCTACACCTTC
CASSHSISYTF
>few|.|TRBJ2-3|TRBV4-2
TGTGCCAGCAGCACGGATTCTAGCACAGATACGCAGTATTTT
CASSTDSSTDTQYF
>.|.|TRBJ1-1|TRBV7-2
TGTGCCAGCAGCTTAGGAGCGTGGGAGGGAACTGAAGCTTTCTTT
CASSLGAWEGTEAFF
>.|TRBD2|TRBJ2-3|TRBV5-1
TGCGCCAGCGGCTCGTTTACCCGGACTAGCGATAGCACAGATACGCAGTATTTT
CASGSFTRTSDSTDTQYF
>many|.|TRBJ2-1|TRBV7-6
TGTGCCAGCAGCTTAGGGAAAGGCCCCTACAATGAGCAGTTCTTC
CASSLGKGPYNEQFF
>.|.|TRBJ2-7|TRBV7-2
TGTGCCAGCACTCTAAAGGGATCCTACGAGCAGTACTTC
CASTLKGSYEQYF
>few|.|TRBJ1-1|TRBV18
TGTGCCAGCTCACCCTCCCCGGTCGGGAACACTGAAGCTTTCTTT
CASSPSPVGNTEAFF
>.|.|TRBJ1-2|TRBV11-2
TGTGCCGGCTCTCCCGACGCCCGTTCCTATGGCTACACCTTC
CAGSPDARSYGYTF
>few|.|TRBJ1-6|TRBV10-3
TGTGCCACAGGAGTCGGCCAGGGGAATTCACCCCTCCACTTT
CATGVGQGNSPLHF
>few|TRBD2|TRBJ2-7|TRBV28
TGTGCCAGCGCGACTAGCGGGATACTTTACTCCTACGAGCAGTACTTC
CASATSGILYSYEQYF
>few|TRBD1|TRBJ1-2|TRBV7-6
TGTGCCAGCAGCTCCCCGGACAGGATATTTTATAACTATGGCTACACCTTC
CASSSPDRIFYNYGYTF